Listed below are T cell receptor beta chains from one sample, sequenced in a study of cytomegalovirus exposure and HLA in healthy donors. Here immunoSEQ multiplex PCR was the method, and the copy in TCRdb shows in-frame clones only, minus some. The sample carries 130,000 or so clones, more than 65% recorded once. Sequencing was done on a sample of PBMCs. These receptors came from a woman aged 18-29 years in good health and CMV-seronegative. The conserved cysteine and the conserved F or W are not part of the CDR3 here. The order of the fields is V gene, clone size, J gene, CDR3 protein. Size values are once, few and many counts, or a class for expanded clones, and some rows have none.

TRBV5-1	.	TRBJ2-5	ASSFSGNLETQY
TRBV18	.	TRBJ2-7	ASSRDLLSSYEQY
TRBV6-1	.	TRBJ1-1	ASSGRTGRDTEAF
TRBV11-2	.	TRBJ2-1	ASSPLRDEQF
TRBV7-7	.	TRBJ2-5	ASSLAGGRETQY
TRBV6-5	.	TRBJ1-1	ASSYGGLSEAF
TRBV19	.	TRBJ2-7	ASRLAGGPSYEQY
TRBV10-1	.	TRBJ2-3	ASSDSTSGTQY
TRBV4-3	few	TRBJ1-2	ASSLFPPDRAGYT
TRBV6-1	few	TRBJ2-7	ASSWTSGSSYEQY
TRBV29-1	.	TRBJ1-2	SVGDTYGYT
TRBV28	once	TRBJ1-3	ASRSSGDPIY
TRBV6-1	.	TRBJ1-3	ASKTGLSSGNTIY
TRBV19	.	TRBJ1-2	ASSVRGSYGYT
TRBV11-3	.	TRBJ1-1	ASSPTGNTEAF
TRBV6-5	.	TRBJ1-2	ASSYSLGLGYGYT
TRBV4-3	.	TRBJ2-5	ASSQDSGGPGETQY
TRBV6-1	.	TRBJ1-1	ASSEAFINTEAF
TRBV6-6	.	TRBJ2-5	ASSYWQGSVETQY
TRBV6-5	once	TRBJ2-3	ASSGEGRSPDTQY
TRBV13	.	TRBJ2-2	ASRELAGTGNTGELF
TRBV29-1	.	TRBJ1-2	SVGGPYGYT
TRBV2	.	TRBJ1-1	ASSNSMNTEAF
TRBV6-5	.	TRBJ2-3	ASSFSRTGKDTQY
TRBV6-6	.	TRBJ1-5	ASSYGHSNQPQH
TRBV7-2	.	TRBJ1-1	ASSPRTAGKAF
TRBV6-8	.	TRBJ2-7	ASIADRGLSYEQY
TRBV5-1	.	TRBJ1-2	ASSPGGTGECYT
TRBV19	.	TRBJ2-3	ASSTSFEGDRDTQY
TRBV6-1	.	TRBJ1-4	ASHFPRAGGPKLF
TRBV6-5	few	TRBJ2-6	ASSYEGAGANGLT
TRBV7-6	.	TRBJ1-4	ASSLGSGGVGEKLF
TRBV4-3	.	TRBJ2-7	ASSQTQISSYEQY
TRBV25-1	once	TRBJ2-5	ASSRGGAGETQY
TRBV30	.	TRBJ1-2	AWSVSGEGGYT
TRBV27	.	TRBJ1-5	ASSPTGGPLGAQH
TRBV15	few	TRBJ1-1	ATSRDPGGARSEAF
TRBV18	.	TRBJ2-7	ASSPGTSGSSYEQY
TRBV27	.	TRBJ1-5	ASSPYSNQPQH
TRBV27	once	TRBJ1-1	ASSLSDRGNTEAF
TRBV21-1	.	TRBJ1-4	ASSKRQGIWNEKLF
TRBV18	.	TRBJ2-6	ASSPQGFSGANVLT